The rows below give T cell receptor beta chains drawn from one sample of a study of control samples from healthy donors and cancer patients. Clones were sequenced by immunoSEQ multiplex PCR, and TCRdb holds only the in-frame ones, with some missing. The repertoire holds some 70,000 clones, with around 84% as singletons. What was sequenced was PBMCs. These receptors were taken from a woman between 45 and 60 years old with lung cancer. Each CDR3 is given without its conserved first and last residue.

TRBV9 | ASSGGTGTSTDTQY
TRBV10-3 | AISEFRETQY
TRBV7-9 | ASSFWTGGPDQPQH
TRBV12-3/TRBV12-4 | ASSSGSYYGYT
TRBV4-2 | ASSQDMRQGAEGGELF
TRBV24-1 | ATSPAASMNTQY
TRBV21-1 | ASSKTIRGEAF
TRBV9 | ASSPRGATNEQF
TRBV24-1 | ATSGGEGQLTDTQY
TRBV29-1 | SVVQGTGELF
TRBV5-5 | ASSLIGGTSSYEQY
TRBV28 | ASTNPGPSVGKLF
TRBV7-2 | ASSLRSGDYGYT
TRBV5-1 | ASSLLAGGVDTEAF
TRBV5-1 | ASSLDRAANYGYT
TRBV29-1 | SVANDEQF
TRBV27 | ASSLWREGAEAF
TRBV19 | ASSIDRVAAMNTEAF
TRBV2 | ASSEDRTQY
TRBV24-1 | ATSDQRQGDTEAF
TRBV29-1 | SVGTGTEAF
TRBV19 | ASSILQYSNQPQH
TRBV3-1/TRBV3-2 | ASSQGGRVTEAF
TRBV5-6 | ASSPDRQGGYGYT
TRBV28 | ASSQPLGVRYYGYT
TRBV18 | ASSPLRGSWGGELF
TRBV5-1 | ASSVGTSGGNEQF
TRBV7-8 | ASSLGGPGIYNEQF
TRBV7-9 | ASSQTIATEAF
TRBV6-2/TRBV6-3 | ASSRGGPVSYEQY
TRBV2 | ASSEWNEQY
TRBV28 | ASKLDRGPSYEQY
TRBV4-1 | ASSQGTGDGYT
TRBV19 | ASNEGTPRDTQY
TRBV24-1 | ATSDLSSSSYNEQF
TRBV4-1 | ASSQDEGLAQH
TRBV19 | ASSTLGRAGYT
TRBV2 | ASSERGIPNYGYT
TRBV28 | ASSLSFAIVGSPLH
TRBV30 | AWSPSRGQGLNTEAF
TRBV19 | ASSWQGGVEQY
TRBV5-1 | ASKWTGATEAF
TRBV7-2 | ASSFNGVSGNTIY
TRBV2 | ASSESSENGYT
TRBV6-5 | ASSYDRGLLNYGYT
TRBV6-5 | ASSPGLESPLH
TRBV3-1/TRBV3-2 | ASSRGGNTEAF
TRBV5-1 | ASSSGLATNEKLF
TRBV9 | ASSDTGTGSEQY
TRBV19 | ASSPKWQGVKTQY
TRBV5-6 | ASSLGGPGANVLT
TRBV7-2 | ASTGDRAYEQY
TRBV28 | ASSRTAGNTIY
TRBV27 | ASSPSTDTQY
TRBV7-9 | ASSFPPDMNTEAF
TRBV3-1/TRBV3-2 | ASSQHDTFRSVLT
TRBV30 | AWSVRGARNTEAF
TRBV19 | ASRRQALNTGELF
TRBV20-1 | SARQNEKLF